This TCR beta chain comes out of a study of cytomegalovirus exposure and HLA in healthy donors. Across the study: From 150 million to 200 million T cells, an earlier analysis saw 110 million or so unique TCR beta sequences. Most genotyped donors, approximately 81% of 300 to 400, had Caucasian-associated genetic ancestry. Study-level findings and limits: No immune exposure information besides CMV serostatus was available.

Details on this clone: The antigen remains undetermined.

Both 60 Vbeta primers and 13 Jbeta primers went into the PCR. This table comes from immunoSEQ multiplex PCR, and its TCRdb copy is limited to in-frame clones, with some not included. In the table there are 150,000 to 200,000 clones, roughly 80% of which are singletons. The CDR3 runs to 14 residues. Trimming took 5 bases from V and 1 from J, leaving 11 bases between them. CDR1 and CDR2 (germline): LNHDA, SQIVND (reference sequence). Sequenced input: PBMCs. This sequence originates from a male donor in good health and CMV-seronegative. The chain joins TRBV19 to TRBJ1-1, with D unclear. The DNA of the CDR3 is TGTGCCAGTAGTCCCATGTCAGGGAACACTGAAGCTTTCTTT. Its protein is CASSPMSGNTEAFF.